A single T cell receptor (beta chain) is shown here with its context. This entry belongs to a study of T cell changes during pregnancy in multiple sclerosis. Produced via immunoSEQ multiplex PCR; TCRdb's table is partial and in-frame only. The sample lists about 75,000 clones, 90% to 95% seen once, with about 0.45% in the top ten. The length of the CDR3 is 14 residues. V dropped 5 bases and J dropped 0; count of bases not matched to a gene: 3. Per the germline V gene, CDR1 is GTSNPN and CDR2 is SVGIG (reference sequence). The sequence derives from a female donor with multiple sclerosis, enrolled in a pregnancy study. This chain uses TRBV30 with TRBJ1-3, with 8 bases lining up with TRBD1. Sample: CD4+ T cells from peripheral blood mononuclear cells, taken before pregnancy. In DNA form, the CDR3 reads TGTGCCTGGGTTACAGGGGGCTCTGGAAACACCATATATTTT. As protein: CAWVTGGSGNTIYF.